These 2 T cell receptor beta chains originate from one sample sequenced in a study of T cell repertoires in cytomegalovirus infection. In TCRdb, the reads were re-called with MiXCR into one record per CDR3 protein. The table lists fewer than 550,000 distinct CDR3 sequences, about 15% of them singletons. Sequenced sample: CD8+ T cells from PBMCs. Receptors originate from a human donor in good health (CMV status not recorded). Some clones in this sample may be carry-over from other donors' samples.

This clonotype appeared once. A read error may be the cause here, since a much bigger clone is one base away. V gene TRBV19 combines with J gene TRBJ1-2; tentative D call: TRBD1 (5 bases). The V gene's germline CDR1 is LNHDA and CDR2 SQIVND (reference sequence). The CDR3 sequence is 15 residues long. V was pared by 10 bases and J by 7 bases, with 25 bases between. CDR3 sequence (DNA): TGTGCCATTAATGGACAAAGGGCGGGGATCGGTGGCTACACCTTC. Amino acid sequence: CAINGQRAGIGGYTF.

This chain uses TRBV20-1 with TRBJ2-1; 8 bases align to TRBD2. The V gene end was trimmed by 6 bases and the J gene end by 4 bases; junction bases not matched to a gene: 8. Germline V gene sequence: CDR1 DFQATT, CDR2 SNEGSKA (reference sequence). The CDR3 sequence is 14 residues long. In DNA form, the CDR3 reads TGCAGTGCCCCAACTAGCGGCCCTTACAATGAGCAGTTCTTC. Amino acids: CSAPTSGPYNEQFF.